These 17 T cell receptor beta chains were sequenced from one sample in a study of beta chain features in type 1 diabetes. Study results and caveats: Significant though moderate, a shortening of TCRB CDR3s appeared in all four CD4+ subsets of Type 1 diabetes patients.

For these receptors, no antigen is known. The study reverse transcribed the entire isolated RNA, so it sequenced expressed TCRB transcripts. Sequenced by immunoSEQ multiplex PCR; TCRdb stores in-frame clones only, minus some. The sample holds hundreds of thousands of clones, roughly an eighth seen once. Sequences were obtained from naive CD4+ T cells from blood. All receptors derive from a man younger than 35 with type 1 diabetes.

The J gene is TRBJ2-1, the V gene TRBV5-1; D call uncertain. The CDR3 is made up of 16 amino acids. Looked up from germline, CDR1 is SGHRS and CDR2 is YFSETQ. V was shortened by 4 bases and J by 4 bases, with 18 bases between the two germline ends. CDR3: CASSPGSSSQYNEQFF. CDR3 in DNA: TGCGCCAGCAGCCCTGGGTCCTCCTCTCAATACAATGAGCAGTTCTTC.

This chain uses TRBV27 with TRBJ2-7, with unresolved D. The CDR3 is made up of 14 amino acids. The germline CDR1 and CDR2 sequences are MNHEY and SMNVEV (reference sequence). Trimming removed 6 bases from V and 2 bases from J, with 14 bases in between. The CDR3 here is CASRNTLGTYEQYF. Written as DNA, the CDR3 is TGTGCCAGCAGGAATACCTTAGGTACCTACGAGCAGTACTTC.

A few counts support this clone. Other DNA sequences of this sample code for an identical CDR3. The chain combines TRBV7-2 with TRBJ2-7, with TRBD2 matching 9 bases. Trimming took 3 bases from V and 0 from J; bases not matched to a gene: 0. Germline V gene data show CDR1 as SGHTA and CDR2 as FQGNSA. The CDR3 length is 14 residues. CDR3 sequence (DNA): TGTGCCAGCAGCTTGACTAGCGGCTCCTACGAGCAGTACTTC. It is translated as CASSLTSGSYEQYF.

The chain employs TRBV9 and TRBJ1-2, with 7 bases that match TRBD1. The trim removed 0 bases at V and 5 bases at J, leaving 13 bases unmatched. Germline-derived CDR1 and CDR2 are SGDLS and YYNGEE. The CDR3 consists of 17 residues. The CDR3 sequence is CASSVAATGEGLYGYTF. The CDR3 DNA is TGTGCCAGCAGCGTAGCTGCCACAGGGGAAGGGCTATATGGCTACACCTTC.

The rearrangement links TRBV14 to TRBJ2-5; TRBD2 aligns across 7 bases. Per germline, CDR1 SGHDN and CDR2 FVKESK. This CDR3 is built from 16 residues. Trimming removed 0 bases from V and 3 bases from J; junction bases left unmatched: 7. CDR3 protein: CASSQEAGGIKETQYF. The CDR3 bases are TGTGCCAGCAGCCAAGAGGCCGGGGGGATAAAAGAGACCCAGTACTTC.

This clone was seen a few times. V is TRBV13 and J is TRBJ2-3; 8 nucleotides match TRBD2. Germline CDR1 PRHDT, CDR2 FYEKMQ (reference sequence). With 5 bases clipped from V and 6 bases from J, the junction kept 16 bases outside the gene matches. CDR3 length: 17 residues. The CDR3 protein is CASSLRVSGAREDTQYF. DNA for the CDR3: TGTGCCAGCAGCCTACGGGTTAGCGGGGCCCGAGAGGATACGCAGTATTTT.

V is TRBV25-1 and J is TRBJ2-1; D uncertain. The CDR3 sequence is 15 residues long. Trimming stripped 3 bases from V and 9 bases from J, with 18 bases between. Germline V gene data show CDR1 as MGHDK and CDR2 as SYGVNS. CDR3 sequence: CASSDSTGPPSEQFF. The CDR3 DNA reads as TGTGCCAGCAGTGACTCCACGGGTCCCCCGTCTGAGCAGTTCTTC.

The rearrangement uses TRBV30 and TRBJ2-5; 11 bases line up with TRBD2. CDR1 is GTSNPN, CDR2 SVGIG, per germline (reference sequence). The CDR3 loop spans 14 amino acids. The V and J ends lost 1 base and 6 bases, in that order; junction bases with no gene match: 4. The CDR3 bases are TGTGCCTGGAGTGGCGCTAGCGGGAGGAAGACCCAGTACTTC. This translates into CAWSGASGRKTQYF.

The chain has TRBV4-1 and TRBJ1-4; maybe TRBD1 (6 bases). Trimming took 3 bases from V and 6 from J, leaving 20 bases between them. The CDR3 has 17 residues. Looked up from germline, CDR1 is MGHRA and CDR2 is YSYEKL. CDR3 region: CASSHPLFGGRDEKLFF. The CDR3 DNA is TGCGCCAGCAGCCATCCCCTATTTGGGGGGCGAGATGAAAAACTGTTTTTT.

The genes are TRBV5-1 and TRBJ2-1; 14 bases agree with TRBD2. The V segment lost 9 bases and the J segment 7 bases; nucleotides outside the gene matches: 3. CDR1 SGHRS and CDR2 YFSETQ come from the germline V gene. This CDR3 is built from 13 residues. The DNA for the CDR3 is TGCGCCACGGGACTAGCGGGAGAGAATGAGCAGTTCTTC. This translates into CATGLAGENEQFF.

The rearrangement joins TRBV27 to TRBJ1-1; D unresolved. Trimming stripped 6 bases from V and 6 bases from J, with 14 bases between. The CDR3 has 13 amino acids. Per the germline V gene, CDR1 is MNHEY and CDR2 is SMNVEV (reference sequence). This CDR3 reads CASSPYSISEAFF. The DNA for the CDR3 is TGTGCCAGCAGCCCCTACAGCATCTCTGAAGCTTTCTTT.

This clone was counted only a few times. The V and J genes are TRBV13 and TRBJ2-2; D is possibly TRBD2 (5 bases). V lost 2 bases and J lost 5, with 12 bases in between. The CDR3 spans 15 residues. In germline, CDR1 is PRHDT, CDR2 FYEKMQ (reference sequence). In nucleotides, the CDR3 is TGTGCCAGCAGCTTAAGTGGGGAGAGAACCGGGGAGCTGTTTTTT. Translating it yields CASSLSGERTGELFF.

The rearrangement joins TRBV18 to TRBJ2-5; no clear D. Germline V gives CDR1 KGHSH, CDR2 LQKENI. The CDR3 length is 13 residues. V was clipped by 3 bases and J by 2 bases, with 7 bases between them. This CDR3 reads CASSPLRQETQYF. DNA of the CDR3: TGTGCCAGCTCACCCCTGAGGCAAGAGACCCAGTACTTC.

The chain has TRBV7-2 and TRBJ2-1; D gene uncertain. This CDR3 has 13 residues. Germline CDR1 is SGHTA and CDR2 is FQGNSA. V was pared by 5 bases and J by 6 bases, with 11 bases between. CDR3 sequence (DNA): TGTGCCAGCAGCCCGTACATTCCCAATGAGCAGTTCTTC. Its translation: CASSPYIPNEQFF.

This clone has more than one count but fewer than ten. The rearrangement uses TRBV18 and TRBJ1-2; no definite D call. The V gene lost 3 bases and the J gene lost 6 bases, with 11 bases spanning the gap. This CDR3 is 13 amino acids long. CDR1 and CDR2 (germline): KGHSH, LQKENI. The CDR3 region is CASSPILGDGYTF. For the CDR3, the DNA is TGTGCCAGCTCACCCATACTCGGGGATGGCTACACCTTC.

The rearrangement joins TRBV7-2 to TRBJ1-6; possible D gene TRBD1, 6 bases. Germline lookup yields CDR1 SGHTA and CDR2 FQGNSA. V shed 5 bases and J shed 4 bases, with 15 bases lying between them. The CDR3 consists of 16 residues. The DNA of the CDR3 is TGTGCCAGCAGCCCGAGAGGGGGAGCGTATAATTCACCCCTCCACTTT. Translating gives CASSPRGGAYNSPLHF.

This clone was picked up a small number of times. The rearrangement uses TRBV10-3 and TRBJ1-4; D gene unclear. This CDR3 has 14 residues. Deletions cut 3 bases from V and 4 bases from J, with 9 bases between. Germline assignment: CDR1 ENHRY and CDR2 SYGVKD. This chain's CDR3 is CAISDRRINEKLFF. DNA for the CDR3: TGTGCCATCAGTGATAGGCGGATTAATGAAAAACTGTTTTTT.